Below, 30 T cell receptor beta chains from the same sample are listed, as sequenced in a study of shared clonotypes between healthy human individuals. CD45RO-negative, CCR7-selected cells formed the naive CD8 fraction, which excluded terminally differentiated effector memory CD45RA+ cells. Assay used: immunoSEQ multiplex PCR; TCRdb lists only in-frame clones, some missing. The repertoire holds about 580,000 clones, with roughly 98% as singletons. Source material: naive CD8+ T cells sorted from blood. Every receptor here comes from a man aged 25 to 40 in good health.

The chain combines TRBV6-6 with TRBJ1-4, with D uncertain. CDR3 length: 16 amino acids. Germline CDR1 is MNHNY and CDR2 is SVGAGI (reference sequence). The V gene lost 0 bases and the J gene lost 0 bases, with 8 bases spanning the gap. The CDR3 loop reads CASSYSRATTNEKLFF. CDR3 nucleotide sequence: TGTGCCAGCAGTTACTCGAGGGCGACAACTAATGAAAAACTGTTTTTT.

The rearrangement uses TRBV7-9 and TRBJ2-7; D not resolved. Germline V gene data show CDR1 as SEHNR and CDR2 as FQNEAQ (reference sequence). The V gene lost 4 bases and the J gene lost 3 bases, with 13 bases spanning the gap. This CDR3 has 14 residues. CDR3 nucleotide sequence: TGTGCCAGCAGCTCCCCCTCCGGATACTACGAGCAGTACTTC. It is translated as CASSSPSGYYEQYF.

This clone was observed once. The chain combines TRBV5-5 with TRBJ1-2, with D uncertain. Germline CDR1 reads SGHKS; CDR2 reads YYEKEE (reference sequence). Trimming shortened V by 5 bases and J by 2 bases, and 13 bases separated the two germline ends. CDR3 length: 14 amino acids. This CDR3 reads CASSRTNSNYGYTF. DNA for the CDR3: TGTGCCAGCAGTCGAACGAATTCCAACTATGGCTACACCTTC.

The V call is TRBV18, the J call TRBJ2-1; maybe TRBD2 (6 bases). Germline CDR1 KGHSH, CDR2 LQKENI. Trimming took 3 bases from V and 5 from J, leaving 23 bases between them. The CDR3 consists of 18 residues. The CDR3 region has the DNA TGTGCCAGCTCACCCGGGGAGGCCGAACCAGGCCTTAACAATGAGCAGTTCTTC. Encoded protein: CASSPGEAEPGLNNEQFF.

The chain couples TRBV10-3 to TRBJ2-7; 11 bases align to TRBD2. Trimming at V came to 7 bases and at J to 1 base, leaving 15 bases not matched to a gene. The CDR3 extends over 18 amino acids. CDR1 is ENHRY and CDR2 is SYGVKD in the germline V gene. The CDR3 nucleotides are TGTGCCATCACCGCGGCACTAGCGGGAGTTCGATTGTCCTACGAGCAGTACTTC. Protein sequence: CAITAALAGVRLSYEQYF.

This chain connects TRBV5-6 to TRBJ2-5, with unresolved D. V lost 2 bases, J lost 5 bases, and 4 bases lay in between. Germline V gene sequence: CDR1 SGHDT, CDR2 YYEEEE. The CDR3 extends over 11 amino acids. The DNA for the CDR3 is TGTGCCAGCAGCTTAGAGGAGACCCAGTACTTC. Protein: CASSLEETQYF.

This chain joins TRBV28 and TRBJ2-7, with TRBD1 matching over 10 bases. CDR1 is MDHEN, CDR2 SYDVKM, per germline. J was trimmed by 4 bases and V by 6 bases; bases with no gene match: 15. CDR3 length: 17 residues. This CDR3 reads CASSPGFTTGGLYEQYF. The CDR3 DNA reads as TGTGCCAGCAGCCCCGGATTTACGACAGGGGGCTTATACGAGCAGTACTTC.

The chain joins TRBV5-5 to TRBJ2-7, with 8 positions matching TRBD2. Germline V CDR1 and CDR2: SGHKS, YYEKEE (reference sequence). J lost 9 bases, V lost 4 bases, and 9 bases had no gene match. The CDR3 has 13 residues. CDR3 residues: CASSAISGSRQYF. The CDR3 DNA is TGTGCCAGCAGCGCAATAAGCGGGAGTAGGCAGTACTTC. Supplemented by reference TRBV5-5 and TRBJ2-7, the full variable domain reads DAGVTQSPTHLIKTRGQQVTLRCSPISGHKSVSWYQQVLGQGPQFIFQYYEKEERGRGNFPDRFSARQFPNYSSELNVNALLLGDSALYLCASSAISGSRQYFGPGTRLTVT.

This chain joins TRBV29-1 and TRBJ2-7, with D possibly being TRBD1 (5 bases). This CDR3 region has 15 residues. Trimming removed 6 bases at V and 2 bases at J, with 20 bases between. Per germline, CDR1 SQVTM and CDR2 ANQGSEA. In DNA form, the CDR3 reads TGCAGCGTAATTAAAAGACAGTTGAGGACCTACGAGCAGTACTTC. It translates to CSVIKRQLRTYEQYF.

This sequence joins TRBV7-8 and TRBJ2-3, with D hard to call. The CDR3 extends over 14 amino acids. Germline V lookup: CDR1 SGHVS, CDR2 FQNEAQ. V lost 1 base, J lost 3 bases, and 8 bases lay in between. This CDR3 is CASSLELRTDTQYF. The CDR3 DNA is TGTGCCAGCAGCTTAGAACTCCGGACAGATACGCAGTATTTT.

CDR3 nucleotides: TGTGCCAGCAGCACCCCCCGGCTAGCCGTACCTACCTACGAGCAGTACTTC. Encoded protein: CASSTPRLAVPTYEQYF. This chain uses TRBV5-5 with TRBJ2-7, with D tentatively TRBD2 (5 bases). Germline values: CDR1 SGHKS, CDR2 YYEKEE (reference sequence). V lost 4 bases and J lost 2, with 22 bases in between. CDR3 size: 17 residues.

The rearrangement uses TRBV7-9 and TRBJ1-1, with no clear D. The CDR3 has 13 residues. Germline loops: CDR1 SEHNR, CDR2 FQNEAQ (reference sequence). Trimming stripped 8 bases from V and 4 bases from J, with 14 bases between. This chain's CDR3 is CASGSIVGTEAFF. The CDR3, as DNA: TGTGCCAGCGGCTCTATTGTGGGCACTGAAGCTTTCTTT.

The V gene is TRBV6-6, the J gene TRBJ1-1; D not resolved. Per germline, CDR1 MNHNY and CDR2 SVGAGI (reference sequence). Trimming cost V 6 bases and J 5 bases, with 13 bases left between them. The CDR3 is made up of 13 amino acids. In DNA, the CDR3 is TGTGCCAGCAGCCAAACACGGAGAACTGAAGCTTTCTTT. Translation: CASSQTRRTEAFF.

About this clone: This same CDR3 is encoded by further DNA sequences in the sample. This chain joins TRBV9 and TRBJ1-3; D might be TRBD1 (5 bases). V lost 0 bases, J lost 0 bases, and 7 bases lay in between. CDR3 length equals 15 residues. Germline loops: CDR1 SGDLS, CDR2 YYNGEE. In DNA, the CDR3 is TGTGCCAGCAGCGTAGGTGGGGGCTCTGGAAACACCATATATTTT. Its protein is CASSVGGGSGNTIYF.

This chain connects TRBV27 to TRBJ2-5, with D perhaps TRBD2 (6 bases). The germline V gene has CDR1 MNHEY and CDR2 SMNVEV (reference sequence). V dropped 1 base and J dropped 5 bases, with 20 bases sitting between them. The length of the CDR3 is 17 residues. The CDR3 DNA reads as TGTGCCAGCAGTTTATTGGGGGAGGACCGCCTCGTCGAGACCCAGTACTTC. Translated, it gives CASSLLGEDRLVETQYF.

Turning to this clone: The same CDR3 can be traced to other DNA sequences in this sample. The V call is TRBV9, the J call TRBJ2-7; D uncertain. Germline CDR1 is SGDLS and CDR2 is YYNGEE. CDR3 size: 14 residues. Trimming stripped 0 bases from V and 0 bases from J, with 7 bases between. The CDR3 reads CASSVVGSSYEQYF. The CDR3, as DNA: TGTGCCAGCAGCGTAGTCGGTAGCTCCTACGAGCAGTACTTC.

In DNA, the CDR3 is TGTGCCAGCAGTGAATATCTGTCGGCTAGCGCAACCCAAGAGACCCAGTACTTC. This translates into CASSEYLSASATQETQYF. The chain couples TRBV25-1 to TRBJ2-5; the D gene is possibly TRBD2 (6 bases). The CDR3 extends over 18 amino acids. Trimming cost V 0 bases and J 1 base, with 18 bases left between them. Germline CDR1 and CDR2: MGHDK and SYGVNS.

The CDR3 loop reads CASSLAPTNTEAFF. The CDR3 nucleotides read TGTGCCAGCAGCTTAGCCCCTACGAACACTGAAGCTTTCTTT. This chain joins TRBV13 and TRBJ1-1; D not certain. Trimming shortened V by 1 base and J by 1 base, and 7 bases separated the two germline ends. Germline CDR1 is PRHDT and CDR2 is FYEKMQ (reference sequence). This CDR3 region has 14 residues.

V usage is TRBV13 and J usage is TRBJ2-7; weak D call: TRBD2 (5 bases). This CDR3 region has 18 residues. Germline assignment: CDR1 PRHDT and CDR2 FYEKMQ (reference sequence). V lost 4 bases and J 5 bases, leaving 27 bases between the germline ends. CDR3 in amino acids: CASSSSKRRWRAQHEQYF. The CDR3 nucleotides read TGTGCCAGCAGCTCTTCCAAGAGACGTTGGCGGGCTCAGCACGAGCAGTACTTC.

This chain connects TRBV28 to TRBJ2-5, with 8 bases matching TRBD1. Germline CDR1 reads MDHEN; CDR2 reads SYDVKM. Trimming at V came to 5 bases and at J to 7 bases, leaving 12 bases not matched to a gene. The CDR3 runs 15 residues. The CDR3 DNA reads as TGTGCCAGCAGTGGGGGGACAGGCCCAGGGGGGACCCAGTACTTC. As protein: CASSGGTGPGGTQYF.

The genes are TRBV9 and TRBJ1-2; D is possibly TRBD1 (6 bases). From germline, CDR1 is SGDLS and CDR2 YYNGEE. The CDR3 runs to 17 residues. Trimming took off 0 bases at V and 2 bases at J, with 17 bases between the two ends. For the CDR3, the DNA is TGTGCCAGCAGCGTAGGAAGTGGCCCAGGGGCCAACTATGGCTACACCTTC. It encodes CASSVGSGPGANYGYTF.

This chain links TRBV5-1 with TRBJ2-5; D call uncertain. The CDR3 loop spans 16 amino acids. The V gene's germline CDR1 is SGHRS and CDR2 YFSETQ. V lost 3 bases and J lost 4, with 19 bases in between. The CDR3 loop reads CASSSRDGFWGETQYF. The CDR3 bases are TGCGCCAGCAGCTCCCGAGACGGATTCTGGGGAGAGACCCAGTACTTC.

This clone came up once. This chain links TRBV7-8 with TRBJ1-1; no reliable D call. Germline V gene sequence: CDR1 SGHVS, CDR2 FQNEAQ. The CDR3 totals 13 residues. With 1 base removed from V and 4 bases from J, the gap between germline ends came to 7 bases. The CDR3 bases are TGTGCCAGCAGCTTAGTCTGGGGCACTGAAGCTTTCTTT. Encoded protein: CASSLVWGTEAFF.

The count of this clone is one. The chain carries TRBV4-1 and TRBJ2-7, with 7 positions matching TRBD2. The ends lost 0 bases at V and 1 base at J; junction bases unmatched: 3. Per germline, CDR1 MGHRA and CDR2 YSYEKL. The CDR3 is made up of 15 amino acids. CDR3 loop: CASSQEGGPSYEQYF. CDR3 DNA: TGCGCCAGCAGCCAAGAGGGAGGGCCGTCCTACGAGCAGTACTTC.

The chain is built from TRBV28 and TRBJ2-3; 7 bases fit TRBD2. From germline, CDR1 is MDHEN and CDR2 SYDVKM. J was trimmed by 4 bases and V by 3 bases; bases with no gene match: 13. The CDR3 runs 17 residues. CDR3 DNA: TGTGCCAGCAGTTTCAGTTGGGGCGGGAGTCGGGCAGATACGCAGTATTTT. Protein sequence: CASSFSWGGSRADTQYF.

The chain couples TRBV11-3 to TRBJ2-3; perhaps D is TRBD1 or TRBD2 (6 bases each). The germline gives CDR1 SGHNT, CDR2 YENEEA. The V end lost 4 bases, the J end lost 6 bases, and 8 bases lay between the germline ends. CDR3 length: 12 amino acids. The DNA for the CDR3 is TGTGCCAGCAGCTACGGGGGCGATACGCAGTATTTT. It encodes CASSYGGDTQYF.

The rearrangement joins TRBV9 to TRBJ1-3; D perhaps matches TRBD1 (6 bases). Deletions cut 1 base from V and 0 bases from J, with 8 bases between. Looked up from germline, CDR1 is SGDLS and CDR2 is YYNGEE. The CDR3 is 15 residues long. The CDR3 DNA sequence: TGTGCCAGCAGCGTAACAGGGCACTCTGGAAACACCATATATTTT. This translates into CASSVTGHSGNTIYF.

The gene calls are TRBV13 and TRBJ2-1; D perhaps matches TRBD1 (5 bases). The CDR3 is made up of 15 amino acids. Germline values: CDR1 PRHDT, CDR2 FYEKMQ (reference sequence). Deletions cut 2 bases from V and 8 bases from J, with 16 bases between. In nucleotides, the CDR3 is TGTGCCAGCAGCTTAATAGGACACTTGGGTGATGAGCAGTTCTTC. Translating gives CASSLIGHLGDEQFF.

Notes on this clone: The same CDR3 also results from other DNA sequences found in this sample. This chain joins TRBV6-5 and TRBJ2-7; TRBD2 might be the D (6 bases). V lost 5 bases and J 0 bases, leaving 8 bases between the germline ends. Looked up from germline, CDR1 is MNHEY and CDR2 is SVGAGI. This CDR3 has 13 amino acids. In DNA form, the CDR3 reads TGTGCCAGCAGTCTTAGCGGCTCCTACGAGCAGTACTTC. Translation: CASSLSGSYEQYF.

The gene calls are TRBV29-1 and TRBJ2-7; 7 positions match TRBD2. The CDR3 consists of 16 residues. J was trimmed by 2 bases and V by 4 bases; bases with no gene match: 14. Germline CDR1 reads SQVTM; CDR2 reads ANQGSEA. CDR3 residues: CSVAPPTSDPAYEQYF. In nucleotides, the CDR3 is TGCAGCGTTGCTCCACCTACTAGCGACCCGGCCTACGAGCAGTACTTC.